The subject of this entry is one TCR beta chain. Repertoires were generated with immunoSEQ multiplex PCR, while TCRdb's copy carries only in-frame clones and drops some. The table lists about 17,000 clones, 87% of them singletons. These data belong to a study of technical replicates of blood from several donors. This CDR3 has 14 amino acids. From germline, CDR1 is SGHTA and CDR2 FQGTGA. Germline trimming cut 5 bases from V and 5 bases from J; bases unmatched to any gene: 8. Sequencing was carried out using PBMCs. V usage is TRBV7-3 and J usage is TRBJ2-7, with 8 bases identical to TRBD2. The clonotype originates from a human donor in good health. CDR3 sequence (DNA): TGTGCCAGCAGCCTTCATAGCGGGACCGACGAGCAGTACTTC. Protein sequence: CASSLHSGTDEQYF.